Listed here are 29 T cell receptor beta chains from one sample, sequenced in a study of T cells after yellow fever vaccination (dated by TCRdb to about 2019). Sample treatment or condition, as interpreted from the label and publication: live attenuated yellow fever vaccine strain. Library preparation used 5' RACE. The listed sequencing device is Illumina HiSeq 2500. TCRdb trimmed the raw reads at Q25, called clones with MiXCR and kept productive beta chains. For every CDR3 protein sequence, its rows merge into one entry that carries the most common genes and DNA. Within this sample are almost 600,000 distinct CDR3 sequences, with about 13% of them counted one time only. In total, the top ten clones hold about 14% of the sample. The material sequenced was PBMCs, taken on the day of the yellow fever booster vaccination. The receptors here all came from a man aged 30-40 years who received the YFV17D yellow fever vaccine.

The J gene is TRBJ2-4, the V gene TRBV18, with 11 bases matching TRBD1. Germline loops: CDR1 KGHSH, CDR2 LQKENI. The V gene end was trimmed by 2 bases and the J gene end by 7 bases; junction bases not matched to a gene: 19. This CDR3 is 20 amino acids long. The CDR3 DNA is TGTGCCAGCTCACCAGTCTCCGGACAGGGGGCCTCTTTAGGCTTGAACATTCAGTACTTC. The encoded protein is CASSPVSGQGASLGLNIQYF.

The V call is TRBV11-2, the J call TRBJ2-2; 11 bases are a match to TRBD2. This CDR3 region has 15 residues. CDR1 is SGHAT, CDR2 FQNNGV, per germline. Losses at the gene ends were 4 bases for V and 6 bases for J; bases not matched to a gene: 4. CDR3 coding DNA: TGTGCCAGCAGCTCACTAGCGGGAGCGGCCGGGGAGCTGTTTTTT. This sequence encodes CASSSLAGAAGELFF.

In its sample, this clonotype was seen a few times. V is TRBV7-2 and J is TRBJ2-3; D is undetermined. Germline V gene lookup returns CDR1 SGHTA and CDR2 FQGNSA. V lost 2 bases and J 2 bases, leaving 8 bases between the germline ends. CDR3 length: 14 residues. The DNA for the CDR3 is TGTGCCAGCAGCTTATCACAGACCACAGATACGCAGTATTTT. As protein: CASSLSQTTDTQYF. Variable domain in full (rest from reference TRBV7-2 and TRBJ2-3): GAGVSQSPSNKVTEKGKDVELRCDPISGHTALYWYRQSLGQGLEFLIYFQGNSAPDKSGLPSDRFSAERTGGSVSTLTIQRTQQEDSAVYLCASSLSQTTDTQYFGPGTRLTVL.

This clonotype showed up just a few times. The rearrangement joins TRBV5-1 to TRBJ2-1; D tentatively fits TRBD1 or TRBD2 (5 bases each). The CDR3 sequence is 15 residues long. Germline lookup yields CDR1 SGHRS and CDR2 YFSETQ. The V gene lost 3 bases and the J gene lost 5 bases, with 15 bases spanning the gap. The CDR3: CASSWGMSGNNEQFF. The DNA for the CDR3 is TGCGCCAGCAGCTGGGGGATGAGTGGAAACAATGAGCAGTTCTTC.

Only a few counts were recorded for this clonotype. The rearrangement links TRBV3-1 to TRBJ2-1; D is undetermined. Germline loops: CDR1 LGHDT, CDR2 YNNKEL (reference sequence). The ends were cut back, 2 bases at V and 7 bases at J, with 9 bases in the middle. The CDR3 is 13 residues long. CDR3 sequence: CASSQTNRNEQFF. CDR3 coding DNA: TGTGCCAGCAGCCAAACGAACCGTAATGAGCAGTTCTTC.

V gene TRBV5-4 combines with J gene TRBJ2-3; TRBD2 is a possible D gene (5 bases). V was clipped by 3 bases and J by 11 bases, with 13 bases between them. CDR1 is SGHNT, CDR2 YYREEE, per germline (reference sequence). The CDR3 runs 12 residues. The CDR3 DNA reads TGTGCCAGCAGCTCCGAGCGGTGGGGGCAGTATTTT. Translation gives CASSSERWGQYF. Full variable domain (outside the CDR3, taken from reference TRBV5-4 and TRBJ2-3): ETGVTQSPTHLIKTRGQQVTLRCSSQSGHNTVSWYQQALGQGPQFIFQYYREEENGRGNFPPRFSGLQFPNYSSELNVNALELDDSALYLCASSSERWGQYFGPGTRLTVL.

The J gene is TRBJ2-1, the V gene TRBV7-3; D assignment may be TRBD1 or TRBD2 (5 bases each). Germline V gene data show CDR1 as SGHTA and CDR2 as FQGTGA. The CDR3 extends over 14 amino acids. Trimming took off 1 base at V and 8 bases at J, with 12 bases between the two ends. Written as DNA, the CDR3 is TGTGCCAGCAGCTTAAATAGCGTAGGGGATGAGCAGTTCTTC. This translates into CASSLNSVGDEQFF.

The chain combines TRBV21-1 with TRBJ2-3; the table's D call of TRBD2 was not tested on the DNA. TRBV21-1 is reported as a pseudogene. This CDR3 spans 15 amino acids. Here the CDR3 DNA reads TGTGCCAGCAGCAAAAGTAGTCCAGTAAGGGATACGCAGTATTTT. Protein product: CASSKSSPVRDTQYF.

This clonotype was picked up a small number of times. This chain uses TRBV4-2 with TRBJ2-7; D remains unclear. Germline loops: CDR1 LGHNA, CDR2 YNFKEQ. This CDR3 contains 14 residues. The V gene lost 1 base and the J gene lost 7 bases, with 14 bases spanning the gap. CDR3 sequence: CASSQATGYEEQYF. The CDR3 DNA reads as TGTGCCAGCAGCCAAGCGACCGGTTACGAGGAGCAGTACTTC.

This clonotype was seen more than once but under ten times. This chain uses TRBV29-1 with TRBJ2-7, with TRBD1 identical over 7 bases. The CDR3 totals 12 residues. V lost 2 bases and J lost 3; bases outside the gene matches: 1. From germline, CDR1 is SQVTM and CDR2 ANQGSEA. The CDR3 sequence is CSVEQGVYEQYF. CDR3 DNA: TGCAGCGTTGAACAGGGGGTCTACGAGCAGTACTTC.

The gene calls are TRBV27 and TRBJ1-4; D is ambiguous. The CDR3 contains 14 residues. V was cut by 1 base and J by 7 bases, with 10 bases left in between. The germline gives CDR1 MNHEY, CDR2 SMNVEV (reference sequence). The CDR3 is CASSLWQEPEKLFF. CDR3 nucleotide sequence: TGTGCCAGCAGTTTATGGCAGGAGCCTGAAAAACTGTTTTTT.

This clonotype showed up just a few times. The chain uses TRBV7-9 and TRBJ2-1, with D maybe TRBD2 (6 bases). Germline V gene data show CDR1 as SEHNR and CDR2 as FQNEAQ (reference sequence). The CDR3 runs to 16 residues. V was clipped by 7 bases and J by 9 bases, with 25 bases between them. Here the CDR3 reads CASTPGPGGTGSEQFF. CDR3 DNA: TGTGCCAGCACCCCCGGCCCTGGCGGGACCGGGAGTGAGCAGTTCTTC.

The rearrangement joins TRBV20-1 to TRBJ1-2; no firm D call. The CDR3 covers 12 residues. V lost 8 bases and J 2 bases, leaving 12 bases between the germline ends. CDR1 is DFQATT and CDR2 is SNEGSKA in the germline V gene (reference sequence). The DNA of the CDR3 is TGCAGTCGAGAGGGAACCAACTATGGCTACACCTTC. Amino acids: CSREGTNYGYTF.

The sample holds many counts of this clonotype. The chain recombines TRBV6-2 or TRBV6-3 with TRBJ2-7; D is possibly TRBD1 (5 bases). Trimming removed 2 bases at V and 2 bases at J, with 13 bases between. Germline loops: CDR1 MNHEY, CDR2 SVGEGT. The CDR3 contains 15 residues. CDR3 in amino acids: CASSYPGRVPYEQYF. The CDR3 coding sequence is TGTGCCAGCAGTTACCCCGGCAGGGTTCCCTACGAGCAGTACTTC.

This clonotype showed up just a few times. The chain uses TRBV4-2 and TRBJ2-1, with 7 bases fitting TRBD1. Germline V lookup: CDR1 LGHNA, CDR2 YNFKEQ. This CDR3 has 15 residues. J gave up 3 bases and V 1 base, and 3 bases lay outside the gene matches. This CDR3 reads CASSQAQGVYNEQFF. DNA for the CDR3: TGTGCCAGCAGCCAAGCCCAGGGGGTCTACAATGAGCAGTTCTTC.

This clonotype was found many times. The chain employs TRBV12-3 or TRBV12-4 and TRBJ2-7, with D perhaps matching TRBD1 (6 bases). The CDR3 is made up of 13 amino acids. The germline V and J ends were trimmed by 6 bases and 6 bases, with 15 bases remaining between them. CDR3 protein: CASSLQGAGEQYF. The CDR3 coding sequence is TGTGCCAGCAGCCTACAGGGTGCAGGCGAGCAGTACTTC.

CDR3 nucleotide sequence: TGTGCCAGCAGTCCTACTAGGGCCCCCAATGAGCAGTTCTTC. As protein: CASSPTRAPNEQFF. The V gene is TRBV7-2, the J gene TRBJ2-1, with D perhaps matching TRBD2 (5 bases). The CDR3 spans 14 residues. V lost 6 bases and J 6 bases, leaving 15 bases between the germline ends. Germline assignment: CDR1 SGHTA and CDR2 FQGNSA. The whole variable domain, remainder taken from reference TRBV7-2 and TRBJ2-1, is GAGVSQSPSNKVTEKGKDVELRCDPISGHTALYWYRQSLGQGLEFLIYFQGNSAPDKSGLPSDRFSAERTGGSVSTLTIQRTQQEDSAVYLCASSPTRAPNEQFFGPGTRLTVL.

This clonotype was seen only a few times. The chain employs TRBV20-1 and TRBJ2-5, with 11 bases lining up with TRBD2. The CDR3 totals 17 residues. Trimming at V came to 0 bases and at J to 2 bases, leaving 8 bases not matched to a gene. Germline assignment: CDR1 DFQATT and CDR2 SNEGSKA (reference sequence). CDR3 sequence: CSARDLTSGSPQETQYF. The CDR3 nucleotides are TGCAGTGCTAGAGACCTTACTAGCGGGAGTCCGCAAGAGACCCAGTACTTC.

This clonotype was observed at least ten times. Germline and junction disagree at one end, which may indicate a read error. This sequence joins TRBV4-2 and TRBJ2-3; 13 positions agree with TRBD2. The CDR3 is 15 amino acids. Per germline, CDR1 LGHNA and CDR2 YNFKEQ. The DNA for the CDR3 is TGTGCCAGTAGCCAAGGACTAGCGGGGGCAGATACGCAGTATTTT. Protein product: CASSQGLAGADTQYF.

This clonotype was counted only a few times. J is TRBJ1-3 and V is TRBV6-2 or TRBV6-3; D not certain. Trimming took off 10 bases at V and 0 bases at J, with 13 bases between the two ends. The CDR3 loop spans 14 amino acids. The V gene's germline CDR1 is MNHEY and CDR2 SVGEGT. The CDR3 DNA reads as TGTGCCACCCTGATCCCGAGCTCTGGAAACACCATATATTTT. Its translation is CATLIPSSGNTIYF.

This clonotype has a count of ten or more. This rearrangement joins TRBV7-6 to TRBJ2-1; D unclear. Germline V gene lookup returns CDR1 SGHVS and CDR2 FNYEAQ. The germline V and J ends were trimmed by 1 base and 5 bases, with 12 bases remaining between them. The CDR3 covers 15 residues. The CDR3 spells CASSLGGPAHNEQFF. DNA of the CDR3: TGTGCCAGCAGCTTAGGCGGCCCGGCCCACAATGAGCAGTTCTTC. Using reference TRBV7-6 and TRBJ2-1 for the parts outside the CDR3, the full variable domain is GAGVSQSPRYKVTKRGQDVALRCDPISGHVSLYWYRQALGQGPEFLTYFNYEAQQDKSGLPNDRFSAERPEGSISTLTIQRTEQRDSAMYRCASSLGGPAHNEQFFGPGTRLTVL.

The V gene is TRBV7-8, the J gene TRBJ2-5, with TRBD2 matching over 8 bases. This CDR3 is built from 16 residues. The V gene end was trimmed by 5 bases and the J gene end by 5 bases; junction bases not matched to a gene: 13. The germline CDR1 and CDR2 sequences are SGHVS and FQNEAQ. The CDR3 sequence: CASSTSTSGLRETQYF. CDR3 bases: TGTGCCAGCAGCACTTCAACTAGCGGACTCAGGGAGACCCAGTACTTC. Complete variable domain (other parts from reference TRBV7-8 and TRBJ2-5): GAGVSQSPRYKVAKRGQDVALRCDPISGHVSLFWYQQALGQGPEFLTYFQNEAQLDKSGLPSDRFFAERPEGSVSTLKIQRTQQEDSAVYLCASSTSTSGLRETQYFGPGTRLLVL.

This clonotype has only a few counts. This CDR3 reads CASSPYRARDGDTQYF. DNA of the CDR3: TGCGCCAGCAGCCCATACCGGGCGAGAGATGGAGATACGCAGTATTTT. The chain employs TRBV5-1 and TRBJ2-3; D gene uncertain. The CDR3 covers 16 residues. Trimming shortened V by 4 bases and J by 5 bases, and 20 bases separated the two germline ends. The V gene's germline CDR1 is SGHRS and CDR2 YFSETQ. Based on the CDR3 plus reference TRBV5-1 and TRBJ2-3, the full variable domain is KAGVTQTPRYLIKTRGQQVTLSCSPISGHRSVSWYQQTPGQGLQFLFEYFSETQRNKGNFPGRFSGRQFSNSRSEMNVSTLELGDSALYLCASSPYRARDGDTQYFGPGTRLTVL.

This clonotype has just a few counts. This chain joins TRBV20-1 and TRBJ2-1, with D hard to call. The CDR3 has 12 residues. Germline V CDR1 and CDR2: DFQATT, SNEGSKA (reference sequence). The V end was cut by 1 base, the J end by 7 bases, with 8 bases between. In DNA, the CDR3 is TGCAGTGCTAGAGGACCAAGAAATGAGCAGTTCTTC. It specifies CSARGPRNEQFF.

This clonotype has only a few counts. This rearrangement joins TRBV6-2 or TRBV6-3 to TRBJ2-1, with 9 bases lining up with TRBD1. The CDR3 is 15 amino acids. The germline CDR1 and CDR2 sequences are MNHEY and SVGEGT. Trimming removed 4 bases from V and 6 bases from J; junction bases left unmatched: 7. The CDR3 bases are TGTGCCAGCAGTTCAACAGGGGGCATGTTCAATGAGCAGTTCTTC. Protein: CASSSTGGMFNEQFF.

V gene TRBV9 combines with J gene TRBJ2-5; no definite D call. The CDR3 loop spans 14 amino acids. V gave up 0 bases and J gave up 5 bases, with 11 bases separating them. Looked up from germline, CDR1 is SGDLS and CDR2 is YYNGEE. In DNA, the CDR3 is TGTGCCAGCAGCGTAGATCCGAAGGGCGAGACCCAGTACTTC. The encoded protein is CASSVDPKGETQYF.

The CDR3 nucleotides are TGCAGTGCTGGGGGGACTCATGATACGCCCTACGAGCAGTACTTC. It yields the protein CSAGGTHDTPYEQYF. The chain joins TRBV20-1 to TRBJ2-7, with D possibly matching TRBD2 (6 bases). Germline V lookup: CDR1 DFQATT, CDR2 SNEGSKA (reference sequence). Trimming removed 5 bases from V and 2 bases from J, with 19 bases in between. This CDR3 spans 15 amino acids.

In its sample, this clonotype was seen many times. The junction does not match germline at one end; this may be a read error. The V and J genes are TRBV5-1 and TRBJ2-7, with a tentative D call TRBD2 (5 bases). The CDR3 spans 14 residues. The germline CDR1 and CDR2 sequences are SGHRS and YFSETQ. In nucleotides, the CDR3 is TGTGCCAGCAGCTTAGTTGGGAGCTCCTACGAGCAGTACTTC. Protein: CASSLVGSSYEQYF. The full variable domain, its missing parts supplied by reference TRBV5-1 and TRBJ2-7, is KAGVTQTPRYLIKTRGQQVTLSCSPISGHRSVSWYQQTPGQGLQFLFEYFSETQRNKGNFPGRFSGRQFSNSRSEMNVSTLELGDSALYLCASSLVGSSYEQYFGPGTRLTVT.

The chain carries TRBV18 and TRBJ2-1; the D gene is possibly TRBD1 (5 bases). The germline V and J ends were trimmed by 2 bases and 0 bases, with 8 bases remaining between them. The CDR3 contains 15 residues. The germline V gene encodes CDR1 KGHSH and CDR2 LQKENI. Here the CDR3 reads CASSPSTGSYNEQFF. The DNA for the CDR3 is TGTGCCAGCTCACCATCCACAGGCTCCTACAATGAGCAGTTCTTC.